This paragraph reports one T cell receptor (beta chain). Its antigen is unidentified. With a J-beta primer mix and a sample-barcoded 5' primer, a second PCR ran roughly 7 to 11 cycles. Each single sample gave us at least 2.5 million CDR3-containing paired-end reads. Via MiXCR, TCRdb re-called the 5' RACE reads, giving one row per CDR3 protein. This sample has some 750,000 distinct CDR3 sequences; 20% to 25% occur once, and the top ten carry around 21%. V lost 3 bases and J lost 0, with 9 bases in between. In germline, CDR1 is SGDLS, CDR2 YYNGEE. The CDR3 runs 15 residues. This specimen comes from a study of blood T cells in healthy people across ages. Findings and caveats of the study: Relative to aged donors, long-lived donors carried more naive CD4+ cells and displayed higher diversity. Because sorting was not performed, PBMCs prevented conclusive naive versus antigen-experienced comparison. The CMV status of each donor remained undetermined, and this could have confounded shifts in expanded clonotypes.

The sequence was collected from a man between 65 and 85 years old in good health. Input material: blood. The chain links TRBV9 to TRBJ1-4; tentative D call: TRBD1 (5 bases). The CDR3 is CASSAGGATNEKLFF. The CDR3 DNA reads TGTGCCAGCAGCGCGGGGGGAGCAACTAATGAAAAACTGTTTTTT. The entire variable domain, with the rest obtained from reference TRBV9 and TRBJ1-4, is as follows: DSGVTQTPKHLITATGQRVTLRCSPRSGDLSVYWYQQSLDQGLQFLIQYYNGEERAKGNILERFSAQQFPDLHSELNLSSLELGDSALYFCASSAGGATNEKLFFGSGTQLSVL.